Shown below are 26 T cell receptor beta chains from a single sample sequenced in a study of T cells after yellow fever vaccination. TCRdb independently ran MiXCR on the 5' RACE reads; one entry per CDR3 protein. The table shows hundreds of thousands of distinct CDR3 sequences, with 13% occurring only once. The sample consisted of PBMCs, taken on the day of the yellow fever booster vaccination. Receptor source: a man younger than 40 who received the YFV17D yellow fever vaccine.

V is TRBV30 and J is TRBJ2-1; TRBD2 agrees at 8 bases. The CDR3 is 16 residues long. The germline V gene has CDR1 GTSNPN and CDR2 SVGIG (reference sequence). Germline trimming cut 3 bases from V and 0 bases from J; bases unmatched to any gene: 7. This CDR3 reads CAWSRWAGGSYNEQFF. For the CDR3, the DNA is TGTGCCTGGAGCCGTTGGGCGGGAGGCTCCTACAATGAGCAGTTCTTC.

This chain joins TRBV6-5 and TRBJ2-5; 9 bases match TRBD2. The CDR3 totals 15 residues. J was trimmed by 5 bases and V by 2 bases; bases with no gene match: 6. Germline values: CDR1 MNHEY, CDR2 SVGAGI. The CDR3 DNA reads as TGTGCCAGCAGTTACGCAGGCGGGAGGGGTGAGACCCAGTACTTC. Translation: CASSYAGGRGETQYF.

The chain is built from TRBV30 and TRBJ2-7, with D hard to call. This CDR3 has 15 amino acids. Germline V gene data show CDR1 as GTSNPN and CDR2 as SVGIG (reference sequence). Trimming cost V 2 bases and J 4 bases, with 18 bases left between them. DNA for the CDR3: TGTGCCTGGAGTACCCAATCCAGGCCTTCTTACGAGCAGTACTTC. Translated, it gives CAWSTQSRPSYEQYF.

There are a few counts of this clonotype. The genes are TRBV6-7 and TRBJ2-3; D remains unclear. TRBV6-7 belongs to the ORF category, with a function that is uncertain. The CDR3 is made up of 13 amino acids. V shed 4 bases and J shed 6 bases, with 11 bases lying between them. The DNA for the CDR3 is TGTGCCAGCAGTTCCGCATCCCGGGATACGCAGTATTTT. Its translation is CASSSASRDTQYF.

This clonotype has just a few counts. This CDR3 is CAISESAPNNQPQHF. CDR3 nucleotide sequence: TGTGCCATCAGTGAGTCGGCACCTAACAATCAGCCCCAGCATTTT. The genes are TRBV10-3 and TRBJ1-5; D is unclear. Germline CDR1 reads ENHRY; CDR2 reads SYGVKD. Trimming removed 0 bases from V and 3 bases from J, with 9 bases in between. The CDR3 contains 15 residues.

Concerning this clonotype: A much larger clone lies a single base off, so this may be a read error. The chain recombines TRBV20-1 with TRBJ1-2; a weak D match, TRBD1 (6 bases). This CDR3 is built from 13 residues. V shed 6 bases and J shed 1 base, with 12 bases lying between them. From germline, CDR1 is DFQATT and CDR2 SNEGSKA (reference sequence). CDR3 sequence: CSAPRDINYGYTF. The CDR3 coding sequence is TGCAGTGCCCCGAGGGACATTAACTATGGCTACACCTTC.

The CDR3 spells CASSLGTVLSSGANVLTF. The CDR3 coding sequence is TGTGCCAGCAGTTTAGGGACAGTGCTTAGCTCTGGGGCCAACGTCCTGACTTTC. The chain has TRBV12-3 or TRBV12-4 and TRBJ2-6; perhaps TRBD1 as D (6 bases). CDR3 length equals 18 residues. V lost 1 base, J lost 0 bases, and 13 bases lay in between.

The sample holds many counts of this clonotype. The chain is built from TRBV19 and TRBJ1-5; D possibly corresponds to TRBD1 (5 bases). The ends were cut back, 6 bases at V and 0 bases at J, with 12 bases in the middle. The germline CDR1 and CDR2 sequences are LNHDA and SQIVND (reference sequence). This CDR3 is 15 amino acids long. The CDR3 bases are TGTGCCAGTAGCCGAGAGGGGTATAGCAATCAGCCCCAGCATTTT. Encoded protein: CASSREGYSNQPQHF.

This clonotype has a handful of counts. This rearrangement joins TRBV4-3 to TRBJ2-5; 9 positions agree with TRBD2. The V gene's germline CDR1 is LGHNA and CDR2 YSLEER. The CDR3 runs 17 residues. Trimming took 4 bases from V and 4 from J; bases not matched to a gene: 13. The CDR3 region has the DNA TGCGCCAGCAGCCGAGTTATCGCGGGAGGGCGAGTAGAGACCCAGTACTTC. It translates to CASSRVIAGGRVETQYF.

For this clonotype: The junction and the germline gene differ at one end; a read error may be behind it. The V gene is TRBV29-1, the J gene TRBJ1-1, with 7 bases identical to TRBD1. The CDR3 runs to 13 residues. Germline V gives CDR1 SQVTM, CDR2 ANQGSEA. The DNA of the CDR3 is TGCATCGTTGAGGGACAGAGAGGGACTGAAGCTTTCTTT. Translating it yields CIVEGQRGTEAFF.

The chain is built from TRBV20-1 and TRBJ2-3, with D perhaps assigned TRBD1 or TRBD2 (5 bases each). Germline V gene lookup returns CDR1 DFQATT and CDR2 SNEGSKA (reference sequence). CDR3 length: 15 amino acids. Trimming pared 2 bases from V and 1 base from J, leaving 13 bases between. Here the CDR3 DNA reads TGCAGTGCTAGACCTGATAGGGGACGCACAGATACGCAGTATTTT. This gives the protein CSARPDRGRTDTQYF.

The chain recombines TRBV5-5 with TRBJ2-3; tentatively, D is TRBD1 (6 bases). The V end was cut by 6 bases, the J end by 3 bases, with 20 bases between. The CDR3 is 16 amino acids. The germline CDR1 and CDR2 sequences are SGHKS and YYEKEE (reference sequence). DNA for the CDR3: TGTGCCAGCATCTTTACCAGGGGCTTGATGACAGATACGCAGTATTTT. It translates to CASIFTRGLMTDTQYF.

The gene calls are TRBV15 and TRBJ2-5, with 13 bases fitting TRBD2. The germline V gene encodes CDR1 LNHNV and CDR2 YYDKDF (reference sequence). With V trimmed by 4 bases and J by 5 bases, 7 bases remained unmatched. This CDR3 has 16 residues. As DNA, the CDR3 is TGTGCCACCAGCACCAGGACTAGCGGGAGTGGGGAGACCCAGTACTTC. This encodes CATSTRTSGSGETQYF.

This chain links TRBV5-6 with TRBJ2-2, with 7 bases lining up with TRBD2. V gave up 5 bases and J gave up 6 bases; unmatched junction bases: 1. The CDR3 covers 12 residues. CDR1 is SGHDT and CDR2 is YYEEEE in the germline V gene. CDR3 in DNA: TGTGCCAGCAGGCGGGGGTCCGGGGAGCTGTTTTTT. Residues: CASRRGSGELFF.

This chain uses TRBV28 with TRBJ2-7; TRBD1 might be the D (6 bases). V was shortened by 6 bases and J by 3 bases, with 12 bases between the two germline ends. Per the germline V gene, CDR1 is MDHEN and CDR2 is SYDVKM. This CDR3 has 13 residues. CDR3 residues: CASSQGMDYEQYF. Here the CDR3 DNA reads TGTGCCAGCAGCCAGGGGATGGACTACGAGCAGTACTTC.

The chain recombines TRBV20-1 with TRBJ1-1; a weak D match, TRBD1 (5 bases). Germline values: CDR1 DFQATT, CDR2 SNEGSKA (reference sequence). CDR3 length: 11 residues. V shed 3 bases and J shed 11 bases, with 13 bases lying between them. CDR3 amino acids: CSASGGTFAFF. DNA of the CDR3: TGCAGTGCTAGCGGCGGGACTTTTGCTTTCTTT.

This clonotype was counted only a few times. This chain uses TRBV6-2 or TRBV6-3 with TRBJ2-1; 13 nucleotides match TRBD2. The germline gives CDR1 MNHEY, CDR2 SVGEGT. V lost 6 bases and J lost 6; bases outside the gene matches: 8. The CDR3 covers 16 residues. Written as DNA, the CDR3 is TGTGCCAGCAGCCTATTAGGACTAGCGGGGGTCAATGAGCAGTTCTTC. Protein: CASSLLGLAGVNEQFF.

Only a few counts were recorded for this clonotype. The chain couples TRBV19 to TRBJ1-2, with a weak D call TRBD1 (6 bases). Germline V gene data show CDR1 as LNHDA and CDR2 as SQIVND (reference sequence). The V gene lost 6 bases and the J gene lost 6 bases, with 17 bases spanning the gap. This CDR3 has 14 amino acids. The CDR3 is CASSPPKQGDGYTF. CDR3 in DNA: TGTGCCAGTAGCCCCCCCAAACAGGGAGATGGCTACACCTTC.

This clonotype was seen at least ten times. The CDR3 loop is CASSWTGGGHEQYF. The CDR3 nucleotides are TGTGCCAGCAGCTGGACAGGGGGGGGACACGAGCAGTACTTC. The chain couples TRBV7-2 to TRBJ2-7; 10 bases map to TRBD1. V dropped 4 bases and J dropped 5; count of bases not matched to a gene: 5. CDR1 is SGHTA, CDR2 FQGNSA, per germline. CDR3 length equals 14 residues.

The gene calls are TRBV12-3 or TRBV12-4 and TRBJ2-5, with 10 bases identical to TRBD2. The junction had 5 bases not matched to a gene; V was cut back by 2 bases and J by 2 bases. The CDR3 has 16 amino acids. The DNA for the CDR3 is TGTGCCAGCAGTTTAAGTACTAGCGGGAAACAAGAGACCCAGTACTTC. Translated, it gives CASSLSTSGKQETQYF.

The chain recombines TRBV7-2 with TRBJ1-1, with D possibly matching TRBD1 (6 bases). The CDR3 spans 14 residues. Trimming shortened V by 4 bases and J by 1 base, and 10 bases separated the two germline ends. Germline loops: CDR1 SGHTA, CDR2 FQGNSA. CDR3 coding DNA: TGTGCCAGCAGCTCCGCACAGGGGAACACTGAAGCTTTCTTT. Protein sequence: CASSSAQGNTEAFF. The full variable domain, completed using reference TRBV7-2 and TRBJ1-1, is GAGVSQSPSNKVTEKGKDVELRCDPISGHTALYWYRQSLGQGLEFLIYFQGNSAPDKSGLPSDRFSAERTGGSVSTLTIQRTQQEDSAVYLCASSSAQGNTEAFFGQGTRLTVV.

This clonotype occurred many times. The chain carries TRBV14 and TRBJ2-1, with 8 bases fitting TRBD1. Germline V CDR1 and CDR2: SGHDN, FVKESK. CDR3 length equals 15 residues. V shed 4 bases and J 4 bases; nucleotides not matched to a gene: 6. The CDR3 here is CASSPGQGLYNEQFF. CDR3 DNA: TGTGCCAGCAGCCCCGGACAGGGCCTTTACAATGAGCAGTTCTTC.

The chain combines TRBV2 with TRBJ2-1, with 12 positions matching TRBD2. The junction had 7 bases not matched to a gene; V was cut back by 6 bases and J by 7 bases. The germline V gene encodes CDR1 SNHLY and CDR2 FYNNEI. This CDR3 comprises 15 residues. This CDR3 reads CASSTTSGRGNEQFF. The CDR3 coding sequence is TGTGCCAGCAGCACGACTAGCGGGAGAGGGAATGAGCAGTTCTTC.

This clonotype has more than one count but fewer than ten. This chain uses TRBV5-4 with TRBJ2-3, with no clear D. Trimming took off 5 bases at V and 5 bases at J, with 18 bases between the two ends. Per the germline V gene, CDR1 is SGHNT and CDR2 is YYREEE (reference sequence). This CDR3 is 15 amino acids long. The chain's CDR3 is CASSPYGSRRDTQYF. The CDR3, as DNA: TGTGCCAGCAGTCCGTATGGGTCCAGGCGAGATACGCAGTATTTT.

The V gene is TRBV5-1, the J gene TRBJ2-1; 13 bases are a match to TRBD2. After removal of 6 bases from V and 6 bases from J, the junction contained 6 bases not matched to a gene. Germline loops: CDR1 SGHRS, CDR2 YFSETQ. This CDR3 is 15 amino acids long. The CDR3 here is CASTPGLAGSNEQFF. DNA for the CDR3: TGCGCCAGCACGCCGGGACTAGCGGGATCCAATGAGCAGTTCTTC.

The V and J genes are TRBV7-9 and TRBJ2-7; 9 bases are a match to TRBD1. After removal of 1 base from V and 5 bases from J, the junction contained 6 bases not matched to a gene. Per germline, CDR1 SEHNR and CDR2 FQNEAQ (reference sequence). CDR3 length: 15 amino acids. CDR3 DNA sequence: TGTGCCAGCAGCTTAGTACAGGGGGCATTCGACGAGCAGTACTTC. It codes for CASSLVQGAFDEQYF.